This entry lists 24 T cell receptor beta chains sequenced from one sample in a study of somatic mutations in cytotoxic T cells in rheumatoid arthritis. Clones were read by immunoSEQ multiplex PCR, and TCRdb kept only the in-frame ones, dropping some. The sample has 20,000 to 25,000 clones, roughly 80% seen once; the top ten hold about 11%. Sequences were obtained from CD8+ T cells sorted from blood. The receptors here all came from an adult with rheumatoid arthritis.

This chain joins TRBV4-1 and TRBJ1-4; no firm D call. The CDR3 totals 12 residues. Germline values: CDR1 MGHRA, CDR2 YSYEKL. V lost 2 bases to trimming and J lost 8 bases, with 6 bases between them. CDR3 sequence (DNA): TGCGCCAGCAGCCAAAAACCGGAAAAACTGTTTTTT. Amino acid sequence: CASSQKPEKLFF.

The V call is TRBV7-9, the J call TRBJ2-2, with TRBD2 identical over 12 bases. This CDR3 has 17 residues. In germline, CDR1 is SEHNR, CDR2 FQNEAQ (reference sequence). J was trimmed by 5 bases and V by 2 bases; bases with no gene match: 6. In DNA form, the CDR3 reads TGTGCCAGCAGCTTACTAGCGGGAGGGAGGATGACCGGGGAGCTGTTTTTT. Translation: CASSLLAGGRMTGELFF. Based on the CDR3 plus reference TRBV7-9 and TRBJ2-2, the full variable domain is DTGVSQNPRHKITKRGQNVTFRCDPISEHNRLYWYRQTLGQGPEFLTYFQNEAQLEKSRLLSDRFSAERPKGSFSTLEIQRTEQGDSAMYLCASSLLAGGRMTGELFFGEGSRLTVL.

CDR3 in amino acids: CASSDLQRSTEAFF. CDR3 DNA: TGTGCCAGCAGTGATCTCCAGAGGTCAACTGAAGCTTTCTTT. The J gene is TRBJ1-1, the V gene TRBV2; no definite D call. The germline V and J ends were trimmed by 3 bases and 5 bases, with 13 bases remaining between them. Germline lookup yields CDR1 SNHLY and CDR2 FYNNEI. The CDR3 is 14 residues long.

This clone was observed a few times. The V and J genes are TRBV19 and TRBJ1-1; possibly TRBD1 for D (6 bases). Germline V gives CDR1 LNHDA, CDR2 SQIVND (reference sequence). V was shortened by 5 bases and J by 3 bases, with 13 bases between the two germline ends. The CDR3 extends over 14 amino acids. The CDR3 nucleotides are TGTGCCAGTAGTCGCCGGGGGGCGTACACTGAAGCTTTCTTT. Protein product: CASSRRGAYTEAFF.

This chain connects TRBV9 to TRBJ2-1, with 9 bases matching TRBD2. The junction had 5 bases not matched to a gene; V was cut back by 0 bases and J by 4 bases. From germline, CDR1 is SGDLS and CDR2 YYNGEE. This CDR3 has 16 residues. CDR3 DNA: TGTGCCAGCAGCGTAGGTGGTAGCGGGAGTTACAATGAGCAGTTCTTC. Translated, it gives CASSVGGSGSYNEQFF.

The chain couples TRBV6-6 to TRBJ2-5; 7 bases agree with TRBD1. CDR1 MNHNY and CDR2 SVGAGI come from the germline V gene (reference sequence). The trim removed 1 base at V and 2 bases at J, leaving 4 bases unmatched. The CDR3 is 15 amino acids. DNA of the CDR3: TGTGCCAGCAGTTACTTAGGGACAGATCAAGAGACCCAGTACTTC. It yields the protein CASSYLGTDQETQYF.

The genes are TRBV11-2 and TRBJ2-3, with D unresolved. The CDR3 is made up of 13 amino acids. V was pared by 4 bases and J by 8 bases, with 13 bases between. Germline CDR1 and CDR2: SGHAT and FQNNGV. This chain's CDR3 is CASSSPPQSTQYF. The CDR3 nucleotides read TGTGCCAGCAGCTCGCCACCTCAGAGTACGCAGTATTTT.

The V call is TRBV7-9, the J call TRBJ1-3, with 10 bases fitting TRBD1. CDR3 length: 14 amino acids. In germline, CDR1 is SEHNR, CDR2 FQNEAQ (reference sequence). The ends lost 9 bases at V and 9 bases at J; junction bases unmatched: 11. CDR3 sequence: CASSGTGAFGTIYF. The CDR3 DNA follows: TGTGCCAGTTCCGGGACAGGGGCTTTCGGCACCATATATTTT.

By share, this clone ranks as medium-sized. The CDR3 loop reads CASSSGTYYGYTF. Here the CDR3 DNA reads TGTGCCAGCAGTTCCGGGACATACTATGGCTACACCTTC. The chain uses TRBV27 and TRBJ1-2; a weak D match, TRBD1 (6 bases). Germline V gene lookup returns CDR1 MNHEY and CDR2 SMNVEV (reference sequence). This CDR3 has 13 residues. The ends were cut back, 4 bases at V and 3 bases at J, with 9 bases in the middle.

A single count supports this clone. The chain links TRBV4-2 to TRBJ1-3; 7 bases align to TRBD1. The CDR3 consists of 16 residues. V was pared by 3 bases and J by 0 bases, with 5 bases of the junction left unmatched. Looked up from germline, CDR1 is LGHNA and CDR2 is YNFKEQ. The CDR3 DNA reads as TGTGCCAGCAGCCAGGGACAGTGGGGCTCTGGAAACACCATATATTTT. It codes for CASSQGQWGSGNTIYF.

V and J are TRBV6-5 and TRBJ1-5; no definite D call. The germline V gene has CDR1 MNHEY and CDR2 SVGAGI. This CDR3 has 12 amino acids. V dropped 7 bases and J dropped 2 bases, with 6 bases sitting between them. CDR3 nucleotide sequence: TGTGCCAGCACCCAGGGCAATCAGCCCCAGCATTTT. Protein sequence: CASTQGNQPQHF.

The CDR3, as DNA: TGTGCCAGCAGGGCCAGGGGCAGTCCAGCTGATACGCAGTATTTT. It codes for CASRARGSPADTQYF. V is TRBV6-1 and J is TRBJ2-3, with a possible D match to TRBD1 (6 bases). Trimming removed 6 bases at V and 6 bases at J, with 19 bases between. The CDR3 is 15 residues long. The germline V gene has CDR1 MNHNS and CDR2 SASEGT.

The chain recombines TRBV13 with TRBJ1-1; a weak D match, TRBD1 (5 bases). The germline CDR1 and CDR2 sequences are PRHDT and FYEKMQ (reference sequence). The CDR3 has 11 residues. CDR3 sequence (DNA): TGTGTAGCTTGGGACGACACTGAAGCTTTCTTT. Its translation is CVAWDDTEAFF.

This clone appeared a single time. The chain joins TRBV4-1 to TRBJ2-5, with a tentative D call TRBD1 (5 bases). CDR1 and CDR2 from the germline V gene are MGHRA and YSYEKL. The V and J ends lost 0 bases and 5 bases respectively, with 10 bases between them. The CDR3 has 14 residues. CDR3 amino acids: CASSQDTKGETQYF. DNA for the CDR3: TGCGCCAGCAGCCAAGATACTAAGGGGGAGACCCAGTACTTC.

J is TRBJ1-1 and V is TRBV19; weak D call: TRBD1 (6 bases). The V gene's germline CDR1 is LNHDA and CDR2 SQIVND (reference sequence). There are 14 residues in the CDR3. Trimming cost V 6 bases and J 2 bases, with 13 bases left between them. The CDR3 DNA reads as TGTGCCAGTAGAGTTCAGGGGCTTAACACTGAAGCTTTCTTT. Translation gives CASRVQGLNTEAFF.

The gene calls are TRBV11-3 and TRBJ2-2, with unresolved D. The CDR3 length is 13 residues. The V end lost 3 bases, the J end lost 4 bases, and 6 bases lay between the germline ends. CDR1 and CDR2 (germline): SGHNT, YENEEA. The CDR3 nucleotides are TGTGCCAGCAGCTTCGCAGTCACCGGGGAGCTGTTTTTT. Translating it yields CASSFAVTGELFF.

CDR3: CASSVFSGRVDTQYF. The CDR3 DNA sequence: TGTGCCAGCAGCGTATTTAGCGGGAGGGTAGATACGCAGTATTTT. This chain connects TRBV9 to TRBJ2-3, with 11 positions matching TRBD2. The junction had 3 bases not matched to a gene; V was cut back by 1 base and J by 5 bases. In germline, CDR1 is SGDLS, CDR2 YYNGEE. CDR3 length: 15 residues.

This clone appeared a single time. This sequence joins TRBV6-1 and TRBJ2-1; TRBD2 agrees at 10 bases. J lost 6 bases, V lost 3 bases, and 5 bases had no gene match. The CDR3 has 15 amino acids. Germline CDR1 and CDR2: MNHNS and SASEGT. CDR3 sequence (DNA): TGTGCCAGCAGTGAGGCTAGCGGGGGACTCAATGAGCAGTTCTTC. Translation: CASSEASGGLNEQFF.

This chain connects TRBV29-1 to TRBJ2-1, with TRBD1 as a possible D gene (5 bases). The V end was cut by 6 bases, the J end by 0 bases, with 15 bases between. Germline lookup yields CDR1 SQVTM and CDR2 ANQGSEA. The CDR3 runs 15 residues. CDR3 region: CSVDHRQSSYNEQFF. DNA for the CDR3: TGCAGCGTAGACCACAGGCAGAGCTCCTACAATGAGCAGTTCTTC.

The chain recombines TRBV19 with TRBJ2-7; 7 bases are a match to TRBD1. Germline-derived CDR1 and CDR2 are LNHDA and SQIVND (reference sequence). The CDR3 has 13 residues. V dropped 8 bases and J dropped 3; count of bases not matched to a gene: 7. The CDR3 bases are TGTGCCAGTGGGTACAGGGGTAGCTACGAGCAGTACTTC. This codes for CASGYRGSYEQYF.

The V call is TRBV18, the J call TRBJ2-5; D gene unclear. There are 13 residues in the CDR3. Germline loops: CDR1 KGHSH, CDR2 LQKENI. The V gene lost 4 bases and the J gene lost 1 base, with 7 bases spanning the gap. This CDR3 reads CASSLGGQETQYF. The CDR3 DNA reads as TGTGCCAGCTCACTAGGCGGCCAAGAGACCCAGTACTTC.

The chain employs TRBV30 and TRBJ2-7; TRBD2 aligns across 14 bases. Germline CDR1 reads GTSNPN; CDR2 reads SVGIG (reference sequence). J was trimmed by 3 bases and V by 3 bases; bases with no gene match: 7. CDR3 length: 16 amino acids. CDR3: CAWSRPGLAGDYEQYF. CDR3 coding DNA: TGTGCCTGGAGCCGACCGGGACTAGCGGGGGACTACGAGCAGTACTTC.

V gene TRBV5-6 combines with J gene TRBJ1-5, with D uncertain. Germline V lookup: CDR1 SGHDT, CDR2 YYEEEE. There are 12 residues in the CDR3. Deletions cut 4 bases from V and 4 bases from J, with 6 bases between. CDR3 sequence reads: CASSSGNQPQHF. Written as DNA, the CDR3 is TGTGCCAGCAGCAGCGGGAATCAGCCCCAGCATTTT.

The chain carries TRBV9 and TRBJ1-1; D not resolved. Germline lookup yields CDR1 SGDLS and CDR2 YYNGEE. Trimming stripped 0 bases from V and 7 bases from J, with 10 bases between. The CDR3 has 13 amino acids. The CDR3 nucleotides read TGTGCCAGCAGCGTAGCTTATGATCGTGAAGCTTTCTTT. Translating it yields CASSVAYDREAFF.